This T cell receptor (beta chain) was documented in a study of post-analysis software for immune sequencing data. CDR1 is LGHNA, CDR2 YSLEER, per germline. The CDR3 totals 13 residues. The V and J ends lost 0 bases and 9 bases respectively, with 9 bases between them. Study-wide results and limits: Controls significantly exceeded multiple sclerosis patients in normalized Chao1 diversity. TRBV segments more frequent in patients than in controls numbered a few and included TRBV5-6, TRBV5-1 and TRBV20-1.

TCR beta cDNA libraries included unique molecular identifiers. Each sample of about 0.95 to 11 million input T cells yielded 500,000 or so cDNA molecules, so each molecule approximated one T cell. In TCRdb, the PCR reads were re-called with MiXCR into one record per CDR3 protein. The data contain fewer than 850,000 distinct CDR3 sequences, less than 35% of them singletons. For this clonotype: The antigen is not known.

Sequencing used blood. The sequence derives from a girl aged 10-17 years with multiple sclerosis. The chain carries TRBV4-3 and TRBJ2-1; D call uncertain. CDR3 residues: CASSQDLGGEQFF. The CDR3, as DNA: TGCGCCAGCAGCCAAGATTTAGGCGGTGAGCAGTTCTTC.